This record covers a single T cell receptor beta chain. The primer mix had 60 Vbeta and 13 Jbeta primers. Data came from immunoSEQ multiplex PCR; TCRdb stores just in-frame clones and leaves some out. Seen here are over 150,000 clones, roughly four fifths observed once, and the top ten hold roughly 10%. CDR3 length: 17 residues. The data originate from a study of cytomegalovirus exposure and HLA in healthy donors. This rearrangement joins TRBV21-1 to TRBJ2-6; TRBD1, the D gene given by the table, was not confirmed from the DNA. TRBV21-1 is flagged as a pseudogene. Input material: PBMCs. The receptor comes from a man aged 50-60 years in good health and CMV-seropositive. The CDR3 reads CASRRDRDNSGANVLTF. Written as DNA, the CDR3 is TGTGCCAGCAGGAGGGACAGGGACAACTCTGGGGCCAACGTCCTGACTTTC.